A single T cell receptor beta chain is shown here with its context. Trimming took 0 bases from V and 0 from J, leaving 17 bases between them. CDR1 is MNHEY and CDR2 is SVGEGT in the germline V gene. CDR3 size: 18 residues. Authors' data handling: Amplification of reference gene primers provided the estimated nucleated cell counts. Assay: immunoSEQ multiplex PCR; the TCRdb copy retains only in-frame clones and omits some. Clonal size and the V and J genes are those of that table, whereas D and trimming came from the DNA. The sample shows 35,000 to 50,000 clones, approximately 82% of them seen only once. The data stem from a study of blood T cell repertoires in COVID-19.

This chain uses TRBV6-2 or TRBV6-3 with TRBJ1-1; D gene ambiguous. This TCR was sampled from a woman older than 75 with acute or convalescent COVID-19. The sequenced sample consisted of peripheral blood. CDR3 protein: CASSYSAATSGLNTEAFF. CDR3 nucleotides: TGTGCCAGCAGTTACTCAGCGGCGACATCCGGCCTGAACACTGAAGCTTTCTTT.